These T cell receptor beta chains were read from a single sample in a study of blood T cells in healthy people across ages. TCRdb analysed the 5' RACE reads with MiXCR anew, one entry per CDR3 protein. The profile shows about 1.6 million distinct CDR3 sequences, almost 35% of them singletons. Sequenced sample: blood. These receptor sequences come from a woman in her twenties or thirties in good health. CDR3s include the opening cysteine and the closing phenylalanine or tryptophan. A D gene is named only where the DNA matches it firmly. Size is stated for part of the rows, as once, few or many counts, or as a class when the clone is expanded.

j_call v_call d_call clone_size cdr3_nt cdr3_aa
TRBJ2-7 TRBV20-1 . many TGCAGTGCCCCAGCCGCCTACGAGCAGTACTTC CSAPAAYEQYF
TRBJ1-1 TRBV2 . few TGTGCCAGCAGACAAGGACGCCCTACGAACACTGAAGCTTTCTTT CASRQGRPTNTEAFF
TRBJ2-5 TRBV7-8 TRBD2 . TGTGCCAGCAGATTAGCGGGGGTGTTGCAAGAGACCCAGTACTTC CASRLAGVLQETQYF
TRBJ1-5 TRBV20-1 . . TGCAGTGTGCCCCAGGGGAACAATCAGCCCCAGCATTTT CSVPQGNNQPQHF
TRBJ1-4 TRBV28 TRBD1 . TGTGCCAGCAGTTCGTACAGGGGCAACAATGAAAAACTGTTTTTT CASSSYRGNNEKLFF
TRBJ1-2 TRBV6-2/TRBV6-3 . . TGTGCCAGCAGACGAAGCGGCAGAAACTATGGCTACACCTTC CASRRSGRNYGYTF
TRBJ2-2 TRBV5-1 TRBD2 . TGCGCCAGCAGCAGGACTAGCGGGGGCCTCGGGGAGCTGTTTTTT CASSRTSGGLGELFF
TRBJ1-4 TRBV4-1 . . TGCGCCAGCAGCCCTCGGACGGGGAATGAAAAACTGTTTTTT CASSPRTGNEKLFF
TRBJ2-1 TRBV12-3/TRBV12-4 TRBD2 many TGTGCCAGCAGACGGACTAGCGGGACCAGCTCCTACAATGAGCAGTTCTTC CASRRTSGTSSYNEQFF
TRBJ2-1 TRBV4-1 . few TGCGCCAGCAGCCAAGATCCCCCTATAGCGGACTCCTACAATGAGCAGTTCTTC CASSQDPPIADSYNEQFF
TRBJ2-1 TRBV10-3 . few TGTGCCATCAGTGAAGAACAGGCAGGCGATGAGCAGTTCTTC CAISEEQAGDEQFF
TRBJ2-3 TRBV11-2 TRBD2 . TGTGCCAGCAGCGCTCGACGAGCGGGACCCACAGATACGCAGTATTTT CASSARRAGPTDTQYF
TRBJ1-6 TRBV20-1 TRBD1 few TGCAGTGCTCGACAGGGACTTCCCCGCTCCTATAATTCACCCCTCCACTTT CSARQGLPRSYNSPLHF
TRBJ2-7 TRBV10-1 . few TGCGCCAGCAGCCCTGGACAGATCACCTACGAGCAGTACTTC CASSPGQITYEQYF
TRBJ2-7 TRBV7-2 TRBD2 many TGTGCCAGCAGCTCCCGGCAAGCGGGGGGCTTCTCCTACGAGCAGTACTTC CASSSRQAGGFSYEQYF
TRBJ2-2 TRBV9 . few TGTGCCAGCAGGATAGGGAGTGGGGTCACCGGGGAGCTGTTTTTT CASRIGSGVTGELFF
TRBJ2-5 TRBV6-6 TRBD2 . TGTGCCAGCACTAGCCGGGGGCTAGCGGGAGAGACCCAGTACTTC CASTSRGLAGETQYF
TRBJ2-3 TRBV20-1 TRBD2 few TGCAGTGCTAGAACCCCTAGCGGGAGACTGGGCACAGATACGCAGTATTTT CSARTPSGRLGTDTQYF
TRBJ1-5 TRBV7-8 . once TGTGCCAGCAGCCGACGGGGCGAGGTACAGCCCCAGCATTTT CASSRRGEVQPQHF
TRBJ2-3 TRBV15 TRBD1 few TGTGCCACCAGCAGAGATCGGCTCGTTTCGGGACAGGTCACAGATACGCAGTATTTT CATSRDRLVSGQVTDTQYF
TRBJ2-3 TRBV9 . . TGTGCCAGCAGCGACGGACTATCCACAGATACGCAGTATTTT CASSDGLSTDTQYF
TRBJ2-5 TRBV20-1 . few TGCAGTGTGCCCGAGGAAGGGGCCTGGTCAGAGACCCAGTACTTC CSVPEEGAWSETQYF
TRBJ2-7 TRBV27 TRBD1 . TGTGCCAGCAGTTTATCGAGGACAGGGGGCTACGAGCAGTACTTC CASSLSRTGGYEQYF
TRBJ2-7 TRBV7-6 TRBD2 once TGTGCCAGCAGCTTAGATTTCGGGGGGAGAGACAATGAGCAGTACTTC CASSLDFGGRDNEQYF
TRBJ2-1 TRBV3-1 . . TGTGCCAGCAGCCACAGGGGCCTTGGGCAGTTCTTC CASSHRGLGQFF
TRBJ1-1 TRBV6-1 . . TGTGCCAGCACCGGTATAGAAGATGAAGCTTTCTTT CASTGIEDEAFF
TRBJ1-2 TRBV4-1 . . TGCGCCAGCAGCCAAAATCACGGAATCTATGGCTACACCTTC CASSQNHGIYGYTF
TRBJ2-7 TRBV7-9 TRBD1 many TGTGCCAGCCGGGACAGTGACTCCTACGAGCAGTACTTC CASRDSDSYEQYF
TRBJ2-3 TRBV7-6 TRBD2 few TGTGCCAGCAGCCCCGAGGAGCGGGGGACAGATACGCAGTATTTT CASSPEERGTDTQYF
TRBJ2-2 TRBV29-1 TRBD2 . TGCAGCGTCGGACTAGCGGCGAACACCGGGGAGCTGTTTTTT CSVGLAANTGELFF
TRBJ2-2 TRBV6-5 . . TGTGCCAGCAGTTATTGGGGGAGCGACACCGGGGAGCTGTTTTTT CASSYWGSDTGELFF
TRBJ2-7 TRBV7-9 TRBD1 . TGTGCCAGCAGCTCCCCCGGGACAGTCTACGAGCAGTACTTC CASSSPGTVYEQYF
TRBJ2-1 TRBV7-2 . . TGTGCCAGCAGCCGGGACTCCTCTATCAATGAGCAGTTCTTC CASSRDSSINEQFF
TRBJ2-1 TRBV27 TRBD2 few TGTGCCAGCAGGAAGGGGACTAGCGGGAGTAGTTATGAGCAGTTCTTC CASRKGTSGSSYEQFF
TRBJ2-3 TRBV5-8 . . TGTGCCAGCAGCTTGGCCGTGCTCCGGGTCCCAGATACGCAGTATTTT CASSLAVLRVPDTQYF
TRBJ2-7 TRBV12-3/TRBV12-4 . few TGTGCCAGCAGTTCCGCAGGGGCTCCCTACGAGCAGTACTTC CASSSAGAPYEQYF
TRBJ1-1 TRBV9 TRBD1 once TGTGCCAGCAGCCTCCAGGGACAGGGAGTCGTTTTCTTT CASSLQGQGVVFF
TRBJ2-3 TRBV20-1 . . TGCAGTGCTAGTTCCCCCAGTCCTAGCACAGATACGCAGTATTTT CSASSPSPSTDTQYF
TRBJ2-3 TRBV5-1 TRBD1 . TGCGCCAGCAGCTTAGGACAGGTGAACACAGATACGCAGTATTTT CASSLGQVNTDTQYF
TRBJ2-1 TRBV12-3/TRBV12-4 TRBD1 many TGTGCCAGCAGTCCTGGACAGGGTCGCAATGAGCAGTTCTTC CASSPGQGRNEQFF